Listed below are T cell receptor beta chains from one sample, sequenced in a study of response to subunit inactivated influenza vaccine. TCRdb processed the RT-PCR reads anew with MiXCR; each CDR3 protein has one entry. Found here are about 480,000 distinct CDR3 sequences, under 15% of them singletons; the top ten hold about an eighth. Material: PBMCs from blood, obtained 35 to 45 days after vaccination. The receptor source for this set is a middle-aged man who received an inactivated influenza vaccine. CDR3s include the opening cysteine and the closing phenylalanine or tryptophan. A D gene is named only where the DNA matches it firmly. Only part of the rows carry a size: once, few, many, or a class if the clone is expanded.

TRBJ2-6 TRBV27 17 . . TGTGCCAGCAGTTCCTTACCCGGGGGCTTTGGGGCCAACGTCCTGACTTTC CASSSLPGGFGANVLTF
TRBJ2-2 TRBV2 19 TRBD1 . TGTGCCTGCAGTTCCGTCACCGTTTGGGACAGGGTGTCCATCGGGGAGCTGTTTTTT CACSSVTVWDRVSIGELFF
TRBJ2-3 TRBV7-6 15 TRBD2 . TGTGCCAGCGAGGTGGGGCGGGGGGGCCCAGATACGCAGTATTTT CASEVGRGGPDTQYF
TRBJ1-2 TRBV20-1 11 . many TGCAGTGCTCCTCGCTATGGGAGCTACACCTTC CSAPRYGSYTF
TRBJ1-2 TRBV5-5 13 . . TGTGCCAGCACTCGGGACGCTAACTATGGCTACACCTTC CASTRDANYGYTF
TRBJ2-7 TRBV10-3 13 TRBD1 few TGTGCCATCAGTGGGGGACAGGAATATGGGCAGTACTTC CAISGGQEYGQYF
TRBJ2-7 TRBV11-2 12 . . TGTGCCAGCAGTATAAGATTTACCGAGCAGTACTTC CASSIRFTEQYF
TRBJ2-7 TRBV10-1 11 . . TGCGCCAGCAGTGAAGGAGACGAGCAGTACTTC CASSEGDEQYF
TRBJ2-5 TRBV7-2 15 TRBD2 . TGTGCCAGCAGCTTCACGGGGGGAGGTGAAGGGACCCAGTACTTC CASSFTGGGEGTQYF
TRBJ2-5 TRBV12-3/TRBV12-4 13 . . TGTGCCAGCAGGGGGGGACGGGCGGAGACCCAGTACTTC CASRGGRAETQYF
TRBJ2-7 TRBV5-1 15 TRBD1 . TGCGCCAGCAGCCCCGATACAGGGGGCGGCTACGAGCAGTACTTC CASSPDTGGGYEQYF
TRBJ2-1 TRBV11-2 16 TRBD2 many TGTGCCAGCAGGAAGGGGGCGGGAGGGCGAAACAATGAGCAGTTCTTC CASRKGAGGRNNEQFF
TRBJ2-3 TRBV12-3/TRBV12-4 17 TRBD2 many TGTGCCAGCAGCTACCTCTGGAGCGGGGCTAGCACAGATACGCAGTATTTT CASSYLWSGASTDTQYF
TRBJ2-1 TRBV29-1 11 . few TGCAGCGTTGTCCCCCGGAGTGAGCAGTTCTTC CSVVPRSEQFF
TRBJ1-6 TRBV12-3/TRBV12-4 14 . many TGTGCCAGCAGTTTAGACAGCCGGAATTCACCCCTCCACTTT CASSLDSRNSPLHF
TRBJ2-3 TRBV6-1 20 TRBD2 . TGTGCCAGCAGTGAAGCGCTACCGGGACTAGCGGGGGGGACCACAGATACGCAGTATTTT CASSEALPGLAGGTTDTQYF
TRBJ2-3 TRBV29-1 14 . . TGCAGCGTTCGGGGTAGCGTAAGCACAGATACGCAGTATTTT CSVRGSVSTDTQYF
TRBJ2-1 TRBV12-3/TRBV12-4 17 . few TGTGCCAGCAGTTCGGACTCTCTCGGTAGCTCCTACAATGAGCAGTTCTTC CASSSDSLGSSYNEQFF
TRBJ2-3 TRBV20-1 17 TRBD2 few TGCAGTGCTAGAGGGGGACTAAGCGGGGCTTACACAGATACGCAGTATTTT CSARGGLSGAYTDTQYF
TRBJ2-1 TRBV6-2/TRBV6-3 11 TRBD1 . TGTGCCAGCAATACAGGGGGTGAGCAGTTCTTC CASNTGGEQFF
TRBJ1-1 TRBV7-9 14 TRBD1 few TGTGCCAGCAGGATACAGGGGATGGGGACTGAAGCTTTCTTT CASRIQGMGTEAFF
TRBJ2-2 TRBV7-6 16 TRBD2 few TGTGCCAGCAGCTTACTAGCGGCCCTGAACACCGGGGAGCTGTTTTTT CASSLLAALNTGELFF
TRBJ1-6 TRBV6-5 15 . many TGTGCCAGCAGTTACGACGACGGCTGGAATTCACCCCTCCACTTT CASSYDDGWNSPLHF
TRBJ2-2 TRBV27 19 TRBD2 few TGTGCCAGCAGCCGGACTAGCGGGACGACACCAGCGAACACCGGGGAGCTGTTTTTT CASSRTSGTTPANTGELFF
TRBJ2-7 TRBV25-1 13 TRBD1 few TGTGCCAGCGGCTCAATTGACAGGGGCGAGCAGTACTTC CASGSIDRGEQYF
TRBJ2-1 TRBV12-3/TRBV12-4 12 . many TGTGCCAGCAGTTGGGGTGGGGGAGAGCAGTTCTTC CASSWGGGEQFF
TRBJ1-4 TRBV5-1 15 . . TGCGCCAGCAGCTTGTCTGGCAGGGGTAATGAAAAACTGTTTTTT CASSLSGRGNEKLFF
TRBJ2-5 TRBV29-1 11 . many TGCAGCGTCTTGTTGTCAGAGACCCAGTACTTC CSVLLSETQYF
TRBJ2-7 TRBV20-1 12 . . TGCAGCCTCGGGACTCGCCGGTACGAGCAGTACTTC CSLGTRRYEQYF
TRBJ2-7 TRBV10-3 17 . . TGTGCCATCAGTGAGTGGAAGGGACTGGCGGGATCCTACGAGCAGTACTTC CAISEWKGLAGSYEQYF
TRBJ2-1 TRBV2 11 . few TGTGCCTCACAAAGGGCGAATGAGCAGTTCTTC CASQRANEQFF
TRBJ2-1 TRBV12-5 17 TRBD2 many TGTGCTAGTGGTGGACTAGCGGAACTGCGCTCCTACAATGAGCAGTTCTTC CASGGLAELRSYNEQFF
TRBJ1-2 TRBV3-1 14 . . TGTGCCAGCAGCCCCGGGACCTGGGACTTTGGCTACACCTTC CASSPGTWDFGYTF
TRBJ2-5 TRBV2 16 . . TGTGCCAGCAGTTCGACAACCACGGTGGGGCAAGAGACCCAGTACTTC CASSSTTTVGQETQYF
TRBJ2-1 TRBV5-1 17 TRBD2 . TGCGCCAGCACGAAGACCGGACTAGCGGACTCCTACAATGAGCAGTTCTTC CASTKTGLADSYNEQFF
TRBJ2-2 TRBV9 15 TRBD1 . TGTGCCAGCAGCACCGGACAGGGAGGTACCGGGGAGCTGTTTTTT CASSTGQGGTGELFF
TRBJ1-1 TRBV20-1 14 . many TGCAGTGCTAGTAGCGTATCGGGCGACACTGAAGCTTTCTTT CSASSVSGDTEAFF
TRBJ2-7 TRBV12-3/TRBV12-4 13 . few TGTGCCAGCAGGATAGCGGCCTCCTACGAGCAGTACTTC CASRIAASYEQYF
TRBJ2-1 TRBV20-1 11 . . TGCAGTGCCGGACGGCCTCGGGGGCAGTTCTTC CSAGRPRGQFF
TRBJ2-7 TRBV20-1 12 . many TGCAGTGCTAGGTCCCCGGTCTACGAGCAGTACTTC CSARSPVYEQYF
TRBJ2-7 TRBV20-1 14 TRBD2 . TGCAGTGCTAGTAGCGGGTCCCTCTTCTACGAGCAGTACTTC CSASSGSLFYEQYF
TRBJ2-7 TRBV25-1 14 TRBD1 . TGTGCCAGCAGTGAATCGGGACAGTCTTACGAGCAGTACTTC CASSESGQSYEQYF
TRBJ2-7 TRBV10-3 15 TRBD1 few TGTGCCATCAGGGAGGGGATACAGGGGGCCTACGAGCAGTACTTC CAIREGIQGAYEQYF
TRBJ2-1 TRBV4-3 14 . . TGCGCCAGCAGCCAAGATCCCAGGGGAAATGAGCAGTTCTTC CASSQDPRGNEQFF
TRBJ2-7 TRBV29-1 13 TRBD2 few TGCAGCGTTGTACCAGCGGGGAAGTACGAGCAGTACTTC CSVVPAGKYEQYF
TRBJ2-7 TRBV29-1 14 TRBD2 few TGCAGCGTTGCCGATGCGGGAGTACGAGACGAGCAGTACTTC CSVADAGVRDEQYF
TRBJ1-5 TRBV5-6 14 . few TGTGCCAGCAGCTCGGGCCTCAGCTATCAGCCCCAGCATTTT CASSSGLSYQPQHF
TRBJ2-3 TRBV20-1 15 TRBD1 . TGCAGTGCTAGAGATCTTACAGGGGCCCCAGATACGCAGTATTTT CSARDLTGAPDTQYF
TRBJ2-1 TRBV28 15 . many . CASILGGSGSNEQFF
TRBJ2-1 TRBV12-3/TRBV12-4 14 . many TGTGCCAGCATGGGTAGCTATGCCCCCAATGAGCAGTTCTTC CASMGSYAPNEQFF